A selection of T cell receptor beta chains follows, all from one sample in a study of blood T cells in healthy people across ages. Each CDR3 protein is one row after TCRdb ran MiXCR on the 5' RACE reads. The sample contains around 1.5 million distinct CDR3 sequences, roughly 40% of which appear only once. Sequenced: blood. The receptors stem from a woman aged 18-29 years in good health. Both conserved end residues are part of each CDR3. A D gene is named only where the DNA matches it firmly. The size field is filled for only some rows; it gives once, few, many or a size class.

>TRBJ1-6|once|TRBD1|TRBV20-1
CSARANRGLSDSPLHF
TGCAGTGCTAGAGCAAACAGGGGGCTTAGCGATTCGCCCCTCCACTTT
>TRBJ2-1|-|-|TRBV7-2
CASSLVLQNEQFF
TGTGCCAGCAGCTTAGTTCTCCAGAATGAGCAGTTCTTC
>TRBJ2-7|-|-|TRBV7-9
CASSLIGVSSYNEQYF
TGTGCCAGCAGCTTAATCGGAGTTAGCTCCTACAATGAGCAGTACTTC
>TRBJ2-5|many|-|TRBV5-1
CASSRGVEETQYF
TGCGCCAGCAGTCGCGGGGTTGAAGAGACCCAGTACTTC
>TRBJ2-1|-|-|TRBV6-2/TRBV6-3
CASVRGRADLLNEQFF
TGTGCCAGCGTGAGGGGGAGGGCCGATTTGTTGAATGAGCAGTTCTTC
>TRBJ2-5|-|-|TRBV20-1
CSFGGGGETQYF
TGCAGTTTCGGCGGGGGCGGAGAGACCCAGTACTTC
>TRBJ2-7|-|TRBD2|TRBV20-1
CSASGGASYNEQYF
TGCAGTGCTAGCGGGGGGGCGTCCTACAATGAGCAGTACTTC
>TRBJ2-4|-|TRBD1|TRBV27
CASSIDRANIQYF
TGTGCCAGCAGCATAGACAGGGCAAACATTCAGTACTTC
>TRBJ1-2|few|-|TRBV5-1
CASSVWGSGGYTF
TGCGCCAGCAGCGTGTGGGGCTCCGGGGGCTACACCTTC
>TRBJ1-5|few|TRBD1|TRBV12-3/TRBV12-4
CASSAHRGTNQPQHF
TGTGCCAGCAGCGCACACAGGGGCACCAATCAGCCCCAGCATTTT
>TRBJ2-6|few|-|TRBV20-1
CSAKTQSSGANVLTF
TGCAGTGCTAAAACCCAGAGCTCTGGGGCCAACGTCCTGACTTTC
>TRBJ1-2|-|-|TRBV28
CASSWRGVWREGYTF
TGTGCCAGCAGTTGGAGGGGAGTTTGGAGAGAGGGCTACACCTTC
>TRBJ2-7|-|-|TRBV10-2
CASSEELGSYNEQYF
TGCGCCAGCAGTGAGGAACTCGGCTCCTACAATGAGCAGTACTTC
>TRBJ2-1|few|TRBD2|TRBV5-1
CASSFSLAGQYNEQFF
TGCGCCAGCAGCTTTTCCTTAGCGGGGCAATACAATGAGCAGTTCTTC
>TRBJ2-1|-|TRBD1|TRBV27
CASSERDRGQNEQFF
TGTGCCAGCAGTGAACGGGACAGGGGACAAAATGAGCAGTTCTTC
>TRBJ1-2|few|-|TRBV27
CASSPKRNYGYTF
TGTGCCAGCAGCCCGAAAAGAAACTATGGCTACACCTTC
>TRBJ2-5|-|TRBD2|TRBV12-3/TRBV12-4
CASSFGSGVIQETQYF
TGTGCCAGCAGTTTCGGTAGCGGGGTGATCCAAGAGACCCAGTACTTC
>TRBJ2-7|few|-|TRBV27
CASSSWGVPHEQYF
TGTGCCAGCAGTTCCTGGGGGGTTCCCCACGAGCAGTACTTC
>TRBJ2-3|once|TRBD1|TRBV5-5
CASSFSQGARDTQYF
TGTGCCAGCAGCTTTAGCCAGGGGGCTCGAGATACGCAGTATTTT
>TRBJ2-7|-|-|TRBV2
CASSFGFEQYF
TGTGCCAGCAGTTTCGGGTTCGAGCAGTACTTC
>TRBJ2-3|-|-|TRBV28
CASTREVASSTDTQYF
TGTGCCAGCACGCGAGAGGTAGCGAGTAGCACAGATACGCAGTATTTT
>TRBJ2-1|-|TRBD2|TRBV10-3
CTISYGLAGGNEQFF
TGTACCATCAGTTATGGCCTAGCGGGAGGGAATGAGCAGTTCTTC
>TRBJ2-7|-|-|TRBV18
CASSRSGQSSYEQYF
TGTGCCAGCTCACGGTCGGGACAATCCTCCTACGAGCAGTACTTC
>TRBJ1-1|-|TRBD1|TRBV5-1
CASRLTGVSTEAFF
TGCGCCAGCAGGCTGACAGGGGTGAGCACTGAAGCTTTCTTT
>TRBJ2-3|-|TRBD1|TRBV29-1
CSVERQGFTDTQYF
TGCAGCGTTGAACGACAGGGATTCACAGATACGCAGTATTTT
>TRBJ2-1|-|-|TRBV27
CASTSGGPNEQFF
TGTGCCAGCACCTCGGGGGGCCCTAATGAGCAGTTCTTC
>TRBJ2-1|-|-|TRBV20-1
CSAILPRAGEQFF
TGCAGTGCCATTCTCCCACGTGCTGGTGAGCAGTTCTTC